Listed here are 3 T cell receptor beta chains from one sample, sequenced in a study of radiotherapy plus CTLA-4 blockade in lung cancer. This table comes from immunoSEQ multiplex PCR, and its TCRdb copy is limited to in-frame clones, with some not included. The table lists tens of thousands of clones, roughly 60% of them singletons. The specimen was peripheral blood, collected from a patient treated with radiotherapy plus ipilimumab. The receptors come from a human donor with non-small cell lung cancer who had a partial response to radiotherapy plus ipilimumab.

This clone has just one count. V is TRBV19 and J is TRBJ2-7; perhaps TRBD1 as D (5 bases). This CDR3 has 13 amino acids. The germline V gene encodes CDR1 LNHDA and CDR2 SQIVND (reference sequence). V dropped 9 bases and J dropped 5 bases, with 17 bases sitting between them. CDR3 in amino acids: CASLDRGSNEQYF. Written as DNA, the CDR3 is TGTGCCAGCCTTGATAGGGGTAGCAACGAGCAGTACTTC.

The rearrangement uses TRBV5-1 and TRBJ2-5, with D perhaps matching TRBD2 (6 bases). The V end was cut by 2 bases, the J end by 2 bases, with 10 bases between. This CDR3 region has 14 residues. Germline values: CDR1 SGHRS, CDR2 YFSETQ. The CDR3, as DNA: TGCGCCAGCAGCTTCTCCGGGAGACAAGAGACCCAGTACTTC. Translated: CASSFSGRQETQYF.

J is TRBJ2-3 and V is TRBV19, with D possibly being TRBD1 (7 bases). There are 17 residues in the CDR3. Trimming stripped 0 bases from V and 0 bases from J, with 13 bases between. Germline-derived CDR1 and CDR2 are LNHDA and SQIVND (reference sequence). Here the CDR3 reads CASSIDPQGTSTDTQYF. The CDR3 coding sequence is TGTGCCAGTAGTATAGACCCACAGGGGACTAGCACAGATACGCAGTATTTT.